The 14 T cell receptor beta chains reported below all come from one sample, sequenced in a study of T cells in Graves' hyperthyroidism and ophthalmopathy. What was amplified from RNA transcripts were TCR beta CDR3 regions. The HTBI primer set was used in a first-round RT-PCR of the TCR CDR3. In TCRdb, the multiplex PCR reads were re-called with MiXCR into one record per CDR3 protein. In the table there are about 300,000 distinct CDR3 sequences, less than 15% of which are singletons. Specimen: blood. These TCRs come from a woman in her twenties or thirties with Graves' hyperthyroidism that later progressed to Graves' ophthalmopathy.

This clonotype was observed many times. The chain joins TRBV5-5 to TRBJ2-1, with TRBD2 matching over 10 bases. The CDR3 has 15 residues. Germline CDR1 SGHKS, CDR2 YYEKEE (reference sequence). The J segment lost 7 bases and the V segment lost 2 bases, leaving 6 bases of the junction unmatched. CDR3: CASSLTSGTQNEQFF. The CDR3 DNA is TGTGCCAGCAGCTTAACTAGCGGGACCCAGAATGAGCAGTTCTTC.

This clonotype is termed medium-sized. The CDR3 is CAISLDGSSAFF. CDR3 nucleotides: TGTGCCATCAGTTTAGACGGCAGCAGCGCTTTCTTT. V is TRBV10-3 and J is TRBJ1-1; D gene unclear. Germline V gene sequence: CDR1 ENHRY, CDR2 SYGVKD. Trimming removed 5 bases at V and 11 bases at J, with 15 bases between. CDR3 length: 12 amino acids.

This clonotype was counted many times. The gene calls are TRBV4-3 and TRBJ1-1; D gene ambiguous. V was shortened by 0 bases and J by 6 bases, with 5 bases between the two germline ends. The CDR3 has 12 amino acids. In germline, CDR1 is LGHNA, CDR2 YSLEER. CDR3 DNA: TGCGCCAGCAGCCAAGATGGGTCTGAAGCTTTCTTT. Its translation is CASSQDGSEAFF.

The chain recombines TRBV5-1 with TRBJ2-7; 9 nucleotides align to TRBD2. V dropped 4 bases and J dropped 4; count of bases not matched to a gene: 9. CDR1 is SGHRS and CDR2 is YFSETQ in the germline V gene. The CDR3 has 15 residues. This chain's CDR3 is CASSALAGVEYEQYF. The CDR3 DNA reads TGCGCCAGCAGCGCTTTAGCGGGAGTAGAGTACGAGCAGTACTTC.

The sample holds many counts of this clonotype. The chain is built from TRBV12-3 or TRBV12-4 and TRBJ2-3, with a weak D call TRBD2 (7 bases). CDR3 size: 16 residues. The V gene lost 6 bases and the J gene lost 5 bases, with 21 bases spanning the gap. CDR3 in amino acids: CASSSQRGRARDTQYF. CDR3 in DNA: TGTGCCAGCAGCTCCCAGAGGGGGAGGGCCAGAGATACGCAGTATTTT.

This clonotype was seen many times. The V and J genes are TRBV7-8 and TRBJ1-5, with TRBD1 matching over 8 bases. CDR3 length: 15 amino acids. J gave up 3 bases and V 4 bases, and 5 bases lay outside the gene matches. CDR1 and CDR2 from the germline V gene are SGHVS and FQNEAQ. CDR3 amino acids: CASSYLDRANQPQHF. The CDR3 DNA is TGTGCCAGCAGCTACCTGGACAGGGCCAATCAGCCCCAGCATTTT.

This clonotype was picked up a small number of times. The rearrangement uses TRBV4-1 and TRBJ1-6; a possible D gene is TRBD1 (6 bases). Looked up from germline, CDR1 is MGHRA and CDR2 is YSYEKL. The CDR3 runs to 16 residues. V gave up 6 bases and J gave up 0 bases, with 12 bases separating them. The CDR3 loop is CASRPGQRSYNSPLHF. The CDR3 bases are TGCGCCAGCAGACCAGGACAGCGCTCCTATAATTCACCCCTCCACTTT.

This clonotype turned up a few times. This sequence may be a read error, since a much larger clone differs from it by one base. The CDR3 nucleotides are TGTGCCAGCAGTTACTGGGGGACAGGGCAGCGGCCCCAGCATTTT. It is translated as CASSYWGTGQRPQHF. The V and J genes are TRBV6-5 and TRBJ1-5; 9 bases line up with TRBD1. This CDR3 spans 15 amino acids. V was pared by 1 base and J by 9 bases, with 7 bases of the junction left unmatched. Germline CDR1 MNHEY, CDR2 SVGAGI.

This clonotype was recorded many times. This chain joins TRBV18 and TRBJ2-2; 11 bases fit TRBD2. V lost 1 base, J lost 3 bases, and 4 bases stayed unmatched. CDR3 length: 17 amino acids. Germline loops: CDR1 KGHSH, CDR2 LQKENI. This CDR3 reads CASSPLAGGPDTGELFF. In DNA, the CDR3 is TGTGCCAGCTCACCACTAGCGGGAGGGCCAGACACCGGGGAGCTGTTTTTT.

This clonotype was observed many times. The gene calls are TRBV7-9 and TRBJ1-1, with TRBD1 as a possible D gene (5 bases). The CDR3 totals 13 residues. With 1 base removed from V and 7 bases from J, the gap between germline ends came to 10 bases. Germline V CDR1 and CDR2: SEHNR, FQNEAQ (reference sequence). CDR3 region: CASSLGGGNEAFF. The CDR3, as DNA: TGTGCCAGCAGCTTAGGTGGGGGAAATGAAGCTTTCTTT.

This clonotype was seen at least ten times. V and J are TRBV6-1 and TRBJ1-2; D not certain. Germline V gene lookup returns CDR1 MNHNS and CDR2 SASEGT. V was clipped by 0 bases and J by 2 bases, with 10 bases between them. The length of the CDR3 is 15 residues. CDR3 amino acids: CASSEADTRNYGYTF. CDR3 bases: TGTGCCAGCAGTGAAGCTGACACCCGGAACTATGGCTACACCTTC.

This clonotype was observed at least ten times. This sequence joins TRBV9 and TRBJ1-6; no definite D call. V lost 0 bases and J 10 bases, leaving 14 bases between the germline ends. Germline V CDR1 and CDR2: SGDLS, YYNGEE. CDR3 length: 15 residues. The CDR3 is CASSVDGERRSPLHF. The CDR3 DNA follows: TGTGCCAGCAGCGTAGATGGGGAGCGGCGCTCACCCCTCCACTTT.

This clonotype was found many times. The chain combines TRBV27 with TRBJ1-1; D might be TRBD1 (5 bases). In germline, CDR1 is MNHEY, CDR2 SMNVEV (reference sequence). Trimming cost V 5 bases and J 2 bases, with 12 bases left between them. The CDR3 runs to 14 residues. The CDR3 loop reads CASSPGTDNTEAFF. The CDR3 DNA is TGTGCCAGCAGTCCCGGGACTGACAACACTGAAGCTTTCTTT.

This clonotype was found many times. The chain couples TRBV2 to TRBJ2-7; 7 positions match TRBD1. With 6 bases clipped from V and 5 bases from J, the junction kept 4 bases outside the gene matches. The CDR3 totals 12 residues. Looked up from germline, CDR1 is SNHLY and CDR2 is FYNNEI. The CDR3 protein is CASRLQGNEQYF. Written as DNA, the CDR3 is TGTGCCAGCAGGTTACAGGGGAACGAGCAGTACTTC.